One and the same sample provided the 27 T cell receptor beta chains below, sequenced in a study of early T cells in non-severe SARS-CoV-2 infection. Using its own MiXCR run on the 5' RACE reads, TCRdb lists one record per CDR3 protein. The sample lists under 70,000 distinct CDR3 sequences, roughly 11% occurring once. The sequencing input was whole blood. Receptors were obtained from an adult who was a healthcare worker with PCR-confirmed SARS-CoV-2 infection or an uninfected control (not recorded which).

This clonotype was observed a handful of times. This sequence joins TRBV10-3 and TRBJ2-1; D gene ambiguous. Germline loops: CDR1 ENHRY, CDR2 SYGVKD. The CDR3 covers 14 residues. Trimming shortened V by 10 bases and J by 1 base, and 14 bases separated the two germline ends. The CDR3 here is CATLADGSYNEQFF. For the CDR3, the DNA is TGTGCCACCCTGGCCGACGGTTCCTACAATGAGCAGTTCTTC.

This clonotype appeared many times. The chain employs TRBV19 and TRBJ2-1; no firm D call. V was clipped by 6 bases and J by 4 bases, with 10 bases between them. Germline CDR1 is LNHDA and CDR2 is SQIVND (reference sequence). This CDR3 is 13 amino acids long. The CDR3 region is CASSPSYYNEQFF. CDR3 nucleotide sequence: TGTGCCAGTAGCCCGAGCTATTACAATGAGCAGTTCTTC.

This clonotype was detected ten times or more. This chain links TRBV2 with TRBJ2-5; 7 bases fit TRBD1. Germline values: CDR1 SNHLY, CDR2 FYNNEI. This CDR3 contains 14 residues. J gave up 4 bases and V 9 bases, and 11 bases lay outside the gene matches. CDR3 loop: CARQTGSKVETQYF. The CDR3 region has the DNA TGTGCCAGACAGACAGGGTCGAAGGTAGAGACCCAGTACTTC.

In its sample, this clonotype was seen many times. This chain uses TRBV7-9 with TRBJ2-7; 7 positions match TRBD1. This CDR3 is built from 14 residues. Germline lookup yields CDR1 SEHNR and CDR2 FQNEAQ (reference sequence). V lost 5 bases and J lost 2; bases outside the gene matches: 6. As DNA, the CDR3 is TGTGCCAGCAGCCCTCCGGGACAGACCTACGAGCAGTACTTC. It encodes CASSPPGQTYEQYF.

In this sample, this clonotype turned up many times. This rearrangement joins TRBV7-2 to TRBJ1-4; TRBD1 aligns across 9 bases. V dropped 2 bases and J dropped 8; count of bases not matched to a gene: 9. CDR3 length: 16 residues. Germline loops: CDR1 SGHTA, CDR2 FQGNSA. This CDR3 is CASSLKAGTGREKLFF. Written as DNA, the CDR3 is TGTGCCAGCAGCTTAAAGGCAGGGACAGGGAGAGAAAAACTGTTTTTT.

This clonotype has a handful of counts. V is TRBV6-6 and J is TRBJ2-7, with TRBD1 identical over 8 bases. J was trimmed by 5 bases and V by 6 bases; bases with no gene match: 9. The CDR3 is made up of 14 amino acids. The germline gives CDR1 MNHNY, CDR2 SVGAGI (reference sequence). The DNA for the CDR3 is TGTGCCAGCAGCAGGACAGGGCTTTTGAACGAGCAGTACTTC. Its protein is CASSRTGLLNEQYF.

This clonotype came up once. A much larger clone differs by one base, so this may be a read error. The chain has TRBV29-1 and TRBJ2-3; either TRBD1 or TRBD2 may supply D (6 bases each). The germline V gene has CDR1 SQVTM and CDR2 ANQGSEA. The CDR3 covers 13 residues. The CDR3 nucleotides read TGCAGCGTTGGAACTAGCCGGACAGATACGAAGTATTTT. It specifies CSVGTSRTDTKYF.

This clonotype was counted many times. The rearrangement joins TRBV6-1 to TRBJ2-4, with 7 positions matching TRBD1. The CDR3 has 16 residues. The J segment lost 6 bases and the V segment lost 0 bases, leaving 8 bases of the junction unmatched. Germline-derived CDR1 and CDR2 are MNHNS and SASEGT. This CDR3 is CASSEATGQRGNIQYF. CDR3 nucleotide sequence: TGTGCCAGCAGTGAAGCGACGGGACAGAGGGGAAACATTCAGTACTTC.

This clonotype came up many times. Written as DNA, the CDR3 is TGCGCCAGCAGCCAATCGGGCCCCCAGGAGCAGTACTTC. Protein: CASSQSGPQEQYF. The genes are TRBV4-1 and TRBJ2-7; no definite D call. The germline V and J ends were trimmed by 2 bases and 7 bases, with 12 bases remaining between them. The CDR3 has 13 amino acids. Germline V CDR1 and CDR2: MGHRA, YSYEKL.

This clonotype has ten or more counts. The chain uses TRBV29-1 and TRBJ2-7; D possibly corresponds to TRBD2 (5 bases). CDR1 and CDR2 (germline): SQVTM, ANQGSEA. Trimming removed 7 bases at V and 1 base at J, with 11 bases between. This CDR3 has 12 residues. The CDR3 is CSATDWSYEQYF. The CDR3 nucleotides are TGCAGCGCCACGGACTGGTCCTACGAGCAGTACTTC.

This clonotype appeared a few times. This chain links TRBV7-9 with TRBJ1-6; D gene unclear. This CDR3 has 15 amino acids. Germline V gene data show CDR1 as SEHNR and CDR2 as FQNEAQ (reference sequence). V lost 0 bases to trimming and J lost 9 bases, with 12 bases between them. CDR3 amino acids: CASSLAGNLFSPLHF. Here the CDR3 DNA reads TGTGCCAGCAGCTTAGCGGGGAATCTATTTTCACCCCTCCACTTT.

The gene calls are TRBV5-1 and TRBJ2-2, with D tentatively TRBD2 (5 bases). The CDR3 consists of 16 residues. In germline, CDR1 is SGHRS, CDR2 YFSETQ. Trimming pared 4 bases from V and 1 base from J, leaving 14 bases between. CDR3 residues: CASSHLRRENTGELFF. The CDR3 bases are TGCGCCAGCAGCCACCTAAGACGGGAGAACACCGGGGAGCTGTTTTTT.

This clonotype was recorded at least ten times. The V and J genes are TRBV7-8 and TRBJ2-3; D remains ambiguous. The CDR3 contains 12 residues. V dropped 2 bases and J dropped 5 bases, with 5 bases sitting between them. Germline V gives CDR1 SGHVS, CDR2 FQNEAQ. CDR3 coding DNA: TGTGCCAGCAGCTTAATTGTAGATACGCAGTATTTT. Translating it yields CASSLIVDTQYF.

This clonotype was seen at least ten times. The chain has TRBV27 and TRBJ2-1; D gene uncertain. Germline CDR1 MNHEY, CDR2 SMNVEV (reference sequence). The germline V and J ends were trimmed by 8 bases and 4 bases, with 12 bases remaining between them. This CDR3 has 13 residues. CDR3 DNA sequence: TGTGCCAGCCTGAGTGCCCGGTACAATGAGCAGTTCTTC. This encodes CASLSARYNEQFF.

The chain has TRBV6-5 and TRBJ1-1; D gene ambiguous. Germline values: CDR1 MNHEY, CDR2 SVGAGI. Trimming removed 2 bases at V and 7 bases at J, with 14 bases between. This CDR3 spans 14 amino acids. The CDR3 here is CASSYTVPPLEAFF. Written as DNA, the CDR3 is TGTGCCAGCAGTTACACCGTCCCGCCCCTTGAAGCTTTCTTT.

This clonotype was detected many times. V usage is TRBV6-4 and J usage is TRBJ2-3; the match to TRBD2 covers 9 bases. CDR3 length: 15 residues. The junction had 1 base not matched to a gene; V was cut back by 2 bases and J by 1 base. CDR1 MRHNA and CDR2 SNTAGT come from the germline V gene. The CDR3: CASSDVAGGTDTQYF. The DNA for the CDR3 is TGTGCCAGCAGTGACGTAGCGGGGGGCACAGATACGCAGTATTTT.

This chain joins TRBV11-2 and TRBJ2-1; D might be TRBD1 (6 bases). V shed 0 bases and J shed 8 bases, with 11 bases lying between them. The germline CDR1 and CDR2 sequences are SGHAT and FQNNGV. This CDR3 region has 14 residues. CDR3 in amino acids: CASSLETDRDEQFF. DNA for the CDR3: TGTGCCAGCAGCTTAGAAACGGACAGAGATGAGCAGTTCTTC.

This clonotype has at least ten counts. The rearrangement joins TRBV7-9 to TRBJ2-7, with D tentatively TRBD1 (6 bases). Trimming removed 2 bases from V and 6 bases from J, with 17 bases in between. Germline V lookup: CDR1 SEHNR, CDR2 FQNEAQ (reference sequence). The length of the CDR3 is 15 residues. The CDR3 protein is CASSLLWQGSTEQYF. The CDR3 DNA reads TGTGCCAGCAGCTTACTTTGGCAGGGGTCGACCGAGCAGTACTTC.

This clonotype was seen only once. The chain recombines TRBV12-3 or TRBV12-4 with TRBJ2-2; 7 nucleotides match TRBD1. Trimming took 4 bases from V and 6 from J; bases not matched to a gene: 8. The CDR3 is 15 amino acids. The DNA for the CDR3 is TGTGCCAGCAGTTACAGGGACAGCCTTTCCGGGGAGCTGTTTTTT. It translates to CASSYRDSLSGELFF.

The DNA of the CDR3 is TGCGCCAGTGGAACAGGTTATACCCCCTTGAACACTGAAGCTTTCTTT. As protein: CASGTGYTPLNTEAFF. The rearrangement uses TRBV5-1 and TRBJ1-1; TRBD1 might be the D (5 bases). Germline V gene lookup returns CDR1 SGHRS and CDR2 YFSETQ. There are 16 residues in the CDR3. Trimming pared 8 bases from V and 0 bases from J, leaving 20 bases between. Based on the CDR3 plus reference TRBV5-1 and TRBJ1-1, the full variable domain is KAGVTQTPRYLIKTRGQQVTLSCSPISGHRSVSWYQQTPGQGLQFLFEYFSETQRNKGNFPGRFSGRQFSNSRSEMNVSTLELGDSALYLCASGTGYTPLNTEAFFGQGTRLTVV.

This clonotype has ten or more counts. The chain employs TRBV5-1 and TRBJ1-6; unclear D gene. The ends were cut back, 6 bases at V and 4 bases at J, with 14 bases in the middle. CDR3 size: 15 residues. Germline loops: CDR1 SGHRS, CDR2 YFSETQ. The CDR3 DNA reads TGCGCCAGCACGAAGGTTGACCCTTATAATTCACCCCTCCACTTT. It encodes CASTKVDPYNSPLHF.

The chain joins TRBV20-1 to TRBJ2-7; 7 nucleotides line up with TRBD1. Per the germline V gene, CDR1 is DFQATT and CDR2 is SNEGSKA (reference sequence). The CDR3 extends over 14 amino acids. V trimming: 6 bases; J trimming: 1 base; junction bases outside the gene matches: 9. CDR3: CSAPRTGSSYEQYF. CDR3 sequence (DNA): TGCAGTGCGCCTAGGACAGGTTCGTCCTACGAGCAGTACTTC.

J is TRBJ2-1 and V is TRBV12-3 or TRBV12-4; 8 bases line up with TRBD2. Trimming took 6 bases from V and 0 from J; bases not matched to a gene: 13. There are 18 residues in the CDR3. This CDR3 is CASSDTSGTQSSYNEQFF. DNA for the CDR3: TGTGCCAGCAGCGACACTAGCGGCACTCAAAGCTCCTACAATGAGCAGTTCTTC.

This clonotype was seen ten or more times. The genes are TRBV12-3 or TRBV12-4 and TRBJ2-7; a weak D match, TRBD2 (5 bases). V dropped 2 bases and J dropped 1 base, with 12 bases sitting between them. This CDR3 has 15 amino acids. CDR3 in amino acids: CASSLRGRRSYEQYF. In DNA form, the CDR3 reads TGTGCCAGCAGTTTACGGGGTCGCCGTTCCTACGAGCAGTACTTC.

Ten or more counts support this clonotype. The rearrangement joins TRBV12-3 or TRBV12-4 to TRBJ1-2; no clear D gene. With 5 bases removed from V and 4 bases from J, the gap between germline ends came to 14 bases. The CDR3 loop spans 14 amino acids. CDR3 in amino acids: CASSPRARFYGYTF. The CDR3 coding sequence is TGTGCCAGCAGTCCGCGGGCCCGGTTCTATGGCTACACCTTC.

This clonotype was observed many times. This rearrangement joins TRBV7-8 to TRBJ2-5; D is perhaps TRBD1 (5 bases). The V end lost 6 bases, the J end lost 4 bases, and 15 bases lay between the germline ends. Germline loops: CDR1 SGHVS, CDR2 FQNEAQ. CDR3 length: 14 residues. The CDR3 spells CASSRTLQGETQYF. The CDR3 DNA is TGTGCCAGCAGTCGAACGCTCCAGGGAGAGACCCAGTACTTC.

This clonotype appeared a few times. The chain joins TRBV13 to TRBJ2-7, with a possible D match to TRBD2 (5 bases). V lost 4 bases, J lost 5 bases, and 12 bases lay in between. The germline CDR1 and CDR2 sequences are PRHDT and FYEKMQ (reference sequence). CDR3 length equals 13 residues. As DNA, the CDR3 is TGTGCCAGCAGCTCCTCCGGGGTAAACGAGCAGTACTTC. This codes for CASSSSGVNEQYF.